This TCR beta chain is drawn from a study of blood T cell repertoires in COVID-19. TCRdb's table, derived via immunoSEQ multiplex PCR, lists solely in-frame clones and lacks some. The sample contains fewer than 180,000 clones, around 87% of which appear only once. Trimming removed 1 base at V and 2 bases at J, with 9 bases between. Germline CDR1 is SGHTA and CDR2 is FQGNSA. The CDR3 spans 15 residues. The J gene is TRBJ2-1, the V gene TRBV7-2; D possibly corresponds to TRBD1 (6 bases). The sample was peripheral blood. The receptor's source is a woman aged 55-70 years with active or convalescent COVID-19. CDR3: CASSLDQGTYNEQFF. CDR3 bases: TGTGCCAGCAGCTTAGATCAGGGGACCTACAATGAGCAGTTCTTC. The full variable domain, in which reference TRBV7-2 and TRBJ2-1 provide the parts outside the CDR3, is GAGVSQSPSNKVTEKGKDVELRCDPISGHTALYWYRQSLGQGLEFLIYFQGNSAPDKSGLPSDRFSAERTGGSVSTLTIQRTQQEDSAVYLCASSLDQGTYNEQFFGPGTRLTVL.